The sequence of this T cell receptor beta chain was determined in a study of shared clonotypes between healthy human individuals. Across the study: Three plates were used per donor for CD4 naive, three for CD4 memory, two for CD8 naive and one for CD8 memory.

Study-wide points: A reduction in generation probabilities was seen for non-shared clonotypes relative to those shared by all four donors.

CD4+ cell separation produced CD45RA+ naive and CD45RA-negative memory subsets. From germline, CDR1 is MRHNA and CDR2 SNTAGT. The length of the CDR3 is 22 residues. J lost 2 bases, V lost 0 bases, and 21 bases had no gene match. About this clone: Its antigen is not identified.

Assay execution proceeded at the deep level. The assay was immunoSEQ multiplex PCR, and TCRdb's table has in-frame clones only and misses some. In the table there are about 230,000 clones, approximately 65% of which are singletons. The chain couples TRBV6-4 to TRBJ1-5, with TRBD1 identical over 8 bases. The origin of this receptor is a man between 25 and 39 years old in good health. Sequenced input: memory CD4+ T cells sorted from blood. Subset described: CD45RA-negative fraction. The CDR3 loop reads CASSDSRSRGRKAVRGNQPQHF. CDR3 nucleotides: TGTGCCAGCAGTGACTCAAGGTCCAGGGGGCGAAAGGCGGTGCGAGGCAATCAGCCCCAGCATTTT.